Shown below are 31 T cell receptor beta chains from a single sample sequenced in a study of T cell changes during pregnancy in multiple sclerosis. Generated by immunoSEQ multiplex PCR, the TCRdb table keeps only in-frame clones and is missing some. In the table there are approximately 44,000 clones, around 92% of which are singletons. The sequences come from CD4+ T cells from peripheral blood mononuclear cells, collected in the third trimester of pregnancy. The origin of the receptors is a female donor with multiple sclerosis, enrolled in a pregnancy study.

The chain joins TRBV6-5 to TRBJ2-2; TRBD2 matches 7 bases. The CDR3 covers 15 residues. The V gene end was trimmed by 6 bases and the J gene end by 3 bases; junction bases not matched to a gene: 7. Germline CDR1 reads MNHEY; CDR2 reads SVGAGI. The chain's CDR3 is CASRLLAGHTGELFF. CDR3 DNA: TGTGCCAGCAGACTCTTAGCGGGCCACACCGGGGAGCTGTTTTTT.

With regard to this clone: One end of the junction varies from germline; a read error may be responsible. V is TRBV7-7 and J is TRBJ2-7; 9 bases are shared with TRBD2. CDR1 is SSHAT, CDR2 FNYEAQ, per germline (reference sequence). This CDR3 is built from 15 residues. CDR3 nucleotides: TGTGCTAGCAGCTTAGCTCCTAGCGGGAACTACGAGCAGTACTTC. Translation: CASSLAPSGNYEQYF.

The rearrangement uses TRBV7-2 and TRBJ2-1; 11 nucleotides agree with TRBD1. This CDR3 contains 14 residues. V lost 5 bases to trimming and J lost 9 bases; unmatched junction nucleotides: 6. CDR1 and CDR2 (germline): SGHTA, FQGNSA. The CDR3 sequence is CASSPGTGGREQFF. CDR3 coding DNA: TGTGCCAGCAGCCCCGGGACAGGGGGTCGTGAGCAGTTCTTC.

The J gene is TRBJ1-4, the V gene TRBV28; tentatively, D is TRBD1 (5 bases). The length of the CDR3 is 17 residues. Trimming removed 5 bases from V and 5 bases from J, with 21 bases in between. Germline V lookup: CDR1 MDHEN, CDR2 SYDVKM. In nucleotides, the CDR3 is TGTGCCAGCAGTCCCCGCGGGAGGGTAGGGGAAAATGAAAAACTGTTTTTT. This encodes CASSPRGRVGENEKLFF.

The rearrangement uses TRBV28 and TRBJ2-1; a weak D match, TRBD2 (5 bases). The V gene lost 6 bases and the J gene lost 0 bases, with 9 bases spanning the gap. Germline V gene data show CDR1 as MDHEN and CDR2 as SYDVKM. This CDR3 has 14 residues. In DNA, the CDR3 is TGTGCCAGCAGCACTAGTCTCTCCTACAATGAGCAGTTCTTC. Translating it yields CASSTSLSYNEQFF. The complete variable domain, with remaining parts taken from reference TRBV28 and TRBJ2-1, reads DVKVTQSSRYLVKRTGEKVFLECVQDMDHENMFWYRQDPGLGLRLIYFSYDVKMKEKGDIPEGYSVSREKKERFSLILESASTNQTSMYLCASSTSLSYNEQFFGPGTRLTVL.

The J gene is TRBJ2-7, the V gene TRBV9; 9 bases line up with TRBD1. The CDR3 is 14 residues long. The trim removed 3 bases at V and 4 bases at J, leaving 5 bases unmatched. Germline CDR1 and CDR2: SGDLS and YYNGEE. CDR3 amino acids: CASSGAGQGYEQYF. Written as DNA, the CDR3 is TGTGCCAGCAGCGGCGCGGGACAGGGATACGAGCAGTACTTC.

This chain links TRBV2 with TRBJ2-5; 10 bases map to TRBD1. CDR3 length equals 15 residues. CDR1 is SNHLY, CDR2 FYNNEI, per germline. V lost 7 bases and J lost 4; bases outside the gene matches: 9. CDR3: CASIRDRGQVETQYF. The DNA for the CDR3 is TGTGCCAGCATTCGAGACAGGGGGCAAGTAGAGACCCAGTACTTC.

V is TRBV6-6 and J is TRBJ1-5; 7 bases map to TRBD1. J gave up 6 bases and V 1 base, and 9 bases lay outside the gene matches. Germline-derived CDR1 and CDR2 are MNHNY and SVGAGI (reference sequence). The CDR3 is 16 residues long. The CDR3 coding sequence is TGTGCCAGCAGTTACTTAGGACAGGAAGTTCCTCAGCCCCAGCATTTT. This translates into CASSYLGQEVPQPQHF.

The chain couples TRBV11-3 to TRBJ1-1, with D possibly matching TRBD1 (6 bases). Germline lookup yields CDR1 SGHNT and CDR2 YENEEA. The CDR3 contains 14 residues. Between the trimmed V and J ends, which lost 6 bases and 7 bases, there was a span of 18 bases. The DNA of the CDR3 is TGTGCCAGCAGTATCACTCAGGGGTTGCATGAAGCTTTCTTT. Translated: CASSITQGLHEAFF.

The CDR3 coding sequence is TGTGCCAGCAGCGCAATGGGAACCGTGGACAGGGGCTCCTACGAGCAGTACTTC. Translating it yields CASSAMGTVDRGSYEQYF. The chain links TRBV6-4 to TRBJ2-7; 9 nucleotides align to TRBD1. The trim removed 6 bases at V and 0 bases at J, leaving 15 bases unmatched. This CDR3 is 18 amino acids long. Germline CDR1 reads MRHNA; CDR2 reads SNTAGT.

The chain links TRBV19 to TRBJ2-1; weak D call: TRBD1 (5 bases). This CDR3 contains 14 residues. V lost 3 bases and J 8 bases, leaving 14 bases between the germline ends. Germline assignment: CDR1 LNHDA and CDR2 SQIVND (reference sequence). The CDR3 is CASSISLRGDEQFF. CDR3 bases: TGTGCCAGTAGTATCAGTTTAAGGGGTGATGAGCAGTTCTTC.

The chain has TRBV2 and TRBJ1-2; D not certain. Germline assignment: CDR1 SNHLY and CDR2 FYNNEI. The CDR3 runs 16 residues. V dropped 5 bases and J dropped 2 bases, with 18 bases sitting between them. CDR3 in amino acids: CASSSDGGYKNYGYTF. DNA for the CDR3: TGTGCCAGCAGTTCGGATGGAGGTTATAAGAACTATGGCTACACCTTC.

The gene calls are TRBV6-1 and TRBJ2-1, with D possibly TRBD1 on 5 matching bases. Germline assignment: CDR1 MNHNS and CDR2 SASEGT. The ends were cut back, 1 base at V and 2 bases at J, with 12 bases in the middle. CDR3 length equals 16 residues. The CDR3 DNA follows: TGTGCCAGCAGTGAAGAGGGGCAAAGAACCTACAATGAGCAGTTCTTC. Protein sequence: CASSEEGQRTYNEQFF.

The chain employs TRBV12-5 and TRBJ1-1, with 7 bases that match TRBD1. CDR1 and CDR2 from the germline V gene are LGHNT and FRNRAP. This CDR3 is built from 14 residues. V was pared by 5 bases and J by 3 bases, with 6 bases of the junction left unmatched. CDR3 region: CASGPTGKDTEAFF. Written as DNA, the CDR3 is TGTGCTAGTGGTCCGACAGGGAAGGACACTGAAGCTTTCTTT.

As DNA, the CDR3 is TGTGCCAGCAGTTCTGGACAGGGGGGCGCGTCGCCTGAAGCTTTCTTT. It codes for CASSSGQGGASPEAFF. The chain recombines TRBV6-6 with TRBJ1-1; TRBD1 matches at 10 bases. Germline V gene sequence: CDR1 MNHNY, CDR2 SVGAGI (reference sequence). The CDR3 is made up of 16 amino acids. V lost 4 bases to trimming and J lost 6 bases; unmatched junction nucleotides: 11.

The chain joins TRBV7-2 to TRBJ2-1, with 8 bases identical to TRBD2. The CDR3 runs to 15 residues. Germline V lookup: CDR1 SGHTA, CDR2 FQGNSA. Unmatched junction bases numbered 4, after V lost 0 bases and J lost 6 bases. CDR3 sequence: CASSLASGSINEQFF. Here the CDR3 DNA reads TGTGCCAGCAGCTTAGCGAGCGGGAGTATCAATGAGCAGTTCTTC.

The rearrangement uses TRBV18 and TRBJ1-1, with no clear D. Trimming took 2 bases from V and 1 from J, leaving 8 bases between them. CDR3 length: 14 amino acids. From germline, CDR1 is KGHSH and CDR2 LQKENI. CDR3 in amino acids: CASSPAGRNTEAFF. CDR3 DNA sequence: TGTGCCAGCTCACCAGCGGGAAGGAACACTGAAGCTTTCTTT.

The chain joins TRBV4-2 to TRBJ2-7; 10 bases agree with TRBD2. J gave up 7 bases and V 1 base, and 7 bases lay outside the gene matches. There are 15 residues in the CDR3. The germline V gene has CDR1 LGHNA and CDR2 YNFKEQ. CDR3 protein: CASSQASGRAAEQYF. The CDR3 nucleotides read TGTGCCAGCAGCCAAGCCAGCGGGAGGGCAGCGGAGCAGTACTTC.

The chain has TRBV11-3 and TRBJ2-2; TRBD2 aligns across 9 bases. The germline V gene has CDR1 SGHNT and CDR2 YENEEA. The CDR3 contains 16 residues. The ends lost 2 bases at V and 5 bases at J; junction bases unmatched: 6. The CDR3 DNA reads as TGTGCCAGCAGCTTACCCCTAGCGGGAAGGACCGGGGAGCTGTTTTTT. Translating it yields CASSLPLAGRTGELFF.

V usage is TRBV11-3 and J usage is TRBJ2-1; 12 bases align to TRBD2. Unmatched junction bases numbered 7, after V lost 5 bases and J lost 2 bases. The CDR3 loop spans 17 amino acids. The germline gives CDR1 SGHNT, CDR2 YENEEA. The CDR3 DNA reads TGTGCCAGCAGCCCTCAAGGACTAGCGGGAACCTACAATGAGCAGTTCTTC. Translation: CASSPQGLAGTYNEQFF.

In this sample, this clone turned up once. This chain uses TRBV27 with TRBJ1-1, with 7 bases aligning to TRBD1. The V and J ends lost 3 bases and 5 bases, in that order; junction bases with no gene match: 6. This CDR3 is built from 14 residues. Germline-derived CDR1 and CDR2 are MNHEY and SMNVEV (reference sequence). In nucleotides, the CDR3 is TGTGCCAGCAGTTTGGAGGGGGCGACGACTGAAGCTTTCTTT. Amino acids: CASSLEGATTEAFF.

The chain carries TRBV28 and TRBJ2-7; D might be TRBD1 (6 bases). Germline CDR1 MDHEN, CDR2 SYDVKM. V gave up 6 bases and J gave up 5 bases, with 14 bases separating them. The CDR3 covers 13 residues. The CDR3 DNA reads as TGTGCCAGCAGCTCGCAGGGGACCGACGAGCAGTACTTC. The encoded protein is CASSSQGTDEQYF.

The chain has TRBV21-1 and TRBJ1-1; the D call TRBD1 from the table was never checked on the DNA. TRBV21-1 is a pseudogene segment. The CDR3 totals 14 residues. In DNA, the CDR3 is TGTGCCAGCAACCCGACAGAACTGAACACTGAAGCTTTCTTT. Protein sequence: CASNPTELNTEAFF.

The CDR3 DNA follows: TGTGCCAGCAGTTCCCGTCGCCTTTCAGACAGGGGGCGCTTATCTGGAATCTACGAGCAGTACTTC. Translating it yields CASSSRRLSDRGRLSGIYEQYF. The chain links TRBV27 to TRBJ2-7, with 10 bases lining up with TRBD1. The CDR3 covers 22 residues. Per germline, CDR1 MNHEY and CDR2 SMNVEV (reference sequence). The J segment lost 3 bases and the V segment lost 4 bases, leaving 27 bases of the junction unmatched.

The chain is built from TRBV5-4 and TRBJ2-3, with D possibly being TRBD1 (5 bases). Germline CDR1 is SGHNT and CDR2 is YYREEE (reference sequence). The CDR3 sequence is 14 residues long. V was trimmed by 4 bases and J by 0 bases, leaving 9 bases between them. The CDR3 sequence: CASSRRQSTDTQYF. CDR3 bases: TGTGCCAGCAGCCGTAGACAGAGCACAGATACGCAGTATTTT.

The CDR3 DNA reads as TGTGCCAGAAGCTTGGTTGTACAGGGGGCTGAGACCCAGTACTTC. This encodes CARSLVVQGAETQYF. The chain couples TRBV5-3 to TRBJ2-5, with TRBD1 matching 9 bases. TRBV5-3 is identified as an open reading frame with a role that is uncertain. J was trimmed by 5 bases and V by 0 bases; bases with no gene match: 5. This CDR3 has 15 residues.

V and J are TRBV10-3 and TRBJ1-1; TRBD1 is a possible D gene (6 bases). Trimming removed 3 bases at V and 2 bases at J, with 7 bases between. The CDR3 covers 13 residues. Germline CDR1 is ENHRY and CDR2 is SYGVKD. In DNA form, the CDR3 reads TGTGCCATCAGTGAACAGGGTAACACTGAAGCTTTCTTT. Protein product: CAISEQGNTEAFF.

The genes are TRBV27 and TRBJ2-3; D call uncertain. CDR3 length: 13 amino acids. The germline V gene encodes CDR1 MNHEY and CDR2 SMNVEV (reference sequence). V was shortened by 2 bases and J by 4 bases, with 7 bases between the two germline ends. CDR3 amino acids: CASSLISPDTQYF. CDR3 sequence (DNA): TGTGCCAGCAGTTTAATCTCCCCAGATACGCAGTATTTT.

The chain joins TRBV21-1 to TRBJ2-2; no DNA check was done on the table's D call, TRBD1. TRBV21-1 is shown as a pseudogene. The CDR3 runs 16 residues. The CDR3 sequence: CASSLDKAGCTGELFF. In DNA, the CDR3 is TGTGCCAGCAGCCTGGACAAGGCTGGGTGCACCGGGGAGCTGTTTTTT.

In the case of this clone: At the DNA level, this CDR3 is encoded by other sequences in the same sample as well. The CDR3 DNA reads as TGTGCCAGCAGCCCTACCGGTGATGGCTACACCTTC. Amino acids: CASSPTGDGYTF. The V and J genes are TRBV7-2 and TRBJ1-2, with no clear D. Trimming stripped 5 bases from V and 6 bases from J, with 10 bases between. This CDR3 comprises 12 residues. Germline CDR1 reads SGHTA; CDR2 reads FQGNSA.

The chain links TRBV7-2 to TRBJ2-7, with 7 bases matching TRBD1. J gave up 2 bases and V 1 base, and 5 bases lay outside the gene matches. The CDR3 contains 15 residues. CDR1 is SGHTA, CDR2 FQGNSA, per germline. CDR3 residues: CASSLERDSPYEQYF. The CDR3 DNA is TGTGCCAGCAGCTTAGAACGGGACAGTCCCTACGAGCAGTACTTC.